The 3 T cell receptor beta chains given below trace back to one sample, sequenced in a study of blood T cell repertoires in COVID-19. The data were produced by immunoSEQ multiplex PCR, yet TCRdb's version contains in-frame clones alone and is incomplete. The sample lists about 200,000 clones; approximately 86% were seen once. Sequencing input: peripheral blood. These receptors came from a man aged 60 to 69 with COVID-19, enrolled during active disease.

The chain combines TRBV9 with TRBJ2-1; TRBD2 is a possible D gene (7 bases). This CDR3 has 16 amino acids. V gave up 4 bases and J gave up 0 bases, with 14 bases separating them. Looked up from germline, CDR1 is SGDLS and CDR2 is YYNGEE. CDR3 sequence reads: CASSKGGDFSYNEQFF. The CDR3, as DNA: TGTGCCAGCAGCAAAGGGGGGGATTTCTCCTACAATGAGCAGTTCTTC.

CDR3 bases: TGTGCCAGCAGTCCCCCCGGGACAGGGTGGGGCTATGGCTACACCTTC. It is translated as CASSPPGTGWGYGYTF. This chain joins TRBV6-6 and TRBJ1-2; 9 nucleotides align to TRBD1. The J segment lost 4 bases and the V segment lost 5 bases, leaving 11 bases of the junction unmatched. The length of the CDR3 is 16 residues. From germline, CDR1 is MNHNY and CDR2 SVGAGI (reference sequence).

This clone is a singleton in its sample. The chain is built from TRBV7-9 and TRBJ2-5; possible D gene TRBD2, 6 bases. The germline V gene encodes CDR1 SEHNR and CDR2 FQNEAQ (reference sequence). The CDR3 extends over 16 amino acids. V lost 6 bases, J lost 1 base, and 18 bases lay in between. This CDR3 reads CASSDFRAGGQETQYF. The CDR3 nucleotides read TGTGCCAGCAGTGACTTTAGGGCCGGGGGCCAAGAGACCCAGTACTTC.